This T cell receptor beta chain was sequenced for a study of early T cells in non-severe SARS-CoV-2 infection (dated by TCRdb to about 2021). Context from the whole study: TCR sequencing used bulk RNA from unsorted whole blood, so alpha and beta chains could not be paired. What the study reported, not specific to this receptor: VDJdb matching was skewed toward anti-spike CD8 responses and likely underestimated virus-specific expansions, missing private and CD4 specificities.

From the cysteine through the phenylalanine, the CDR3 covers 15 amino acids. Only the CDR3 portion is preserved as DNA: 45 bases, with reading frame beginning at the first base. At the junction V is shortened by 0 bases and J by 9 bases, with 18 bases in between. A case-control design nested within a healthcare worker cohort in London, UK, was used, with weekly nasopharyngeal swab PCR tests and blood sampling performed. Between 23 and 31 March 2020, the week of the UK lockdown, healthcare workers were enrolled and then followed up weekly for as long as 16 weeks. The library came from 5' RACE. Sequencer: NextSeq 500. To correct for sequencing error and PCR bias, the TCR library protocol tagged individual cDNA molecules with unique molecular identifiers. Both TCR alpha and beta chains were sequenced, and tight co-correlation was observed between alpha and beta sequence abundances in each sample. Under the source paper's analysis protocol: Decombinator V4 was used to perform V gene, J gene and CDR3 annotation of TCR sequences. TCRs were defined as expanded if a significant change between any two time points was detected under a Poisson model with p below 0.0001. TCR abundances were normalised to the total number of TCRs sequenced in each sample and reported as counts per million. MAIT TCRs were defined by TRAV1-2 paired with TRAJ12, TRAJ20 or TRAJ33, and iNKT TCRs by TRAV10 paired with TRAJ18. VDJdb, accessed 1 November 2021, was searched for CMV, EBV and SARS-CoV-2 annotated TCRs, with TCRs annotated for multiple antigens excluded. The public reads were reanalyzed by TCRdb: fastp trimming at Q25, MiXCR alignment, in-frame beta chains only. Rows with a matching CDR3 protein are joined into one entry that keeps the most common DNA and genes. These V and J calls originate from TCRdb's pipeline instead of the authors' own analysis. This sample has 37,000 or so distinct CDR3 sequences in its table, and under 7% of those were observed once. The top ten hold approximately 6% of the sample.

This clonotype was observed many times. Its recognized antigen is unknown. No base quality information exists; no much larger clone differs at one position. The chain is assembled from TRBV12-3 or TRBV12-4 and TRBJ2-7; tentative D gene TRBD2, with 5 bases matching. The sequence was collected from an adult who was a healthcare worker with PCR-confirmed SARS-CoV-2 infection or an uninfected control (not recorded which). The sequenced material came from whole blood. The base sequence is TGTGCCAGCAGTTTAGCCGGTCACGGAAAAGGAGGGCAGTACTTC. Its amino acids are CASSLAGHGKGGQYF.